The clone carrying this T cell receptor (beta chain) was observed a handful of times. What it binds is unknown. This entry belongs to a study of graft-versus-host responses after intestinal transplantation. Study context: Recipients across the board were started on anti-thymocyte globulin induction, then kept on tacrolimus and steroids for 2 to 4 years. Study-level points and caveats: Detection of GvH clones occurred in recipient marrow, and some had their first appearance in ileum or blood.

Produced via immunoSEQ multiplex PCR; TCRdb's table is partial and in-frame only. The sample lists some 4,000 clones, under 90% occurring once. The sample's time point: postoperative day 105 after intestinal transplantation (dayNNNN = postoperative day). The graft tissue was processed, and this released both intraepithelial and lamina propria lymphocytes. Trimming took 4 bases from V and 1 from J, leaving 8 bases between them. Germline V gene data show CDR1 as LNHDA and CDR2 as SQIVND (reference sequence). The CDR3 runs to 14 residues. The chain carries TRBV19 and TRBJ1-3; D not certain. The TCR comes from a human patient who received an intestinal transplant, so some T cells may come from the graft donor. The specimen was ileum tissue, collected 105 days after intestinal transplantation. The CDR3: CASSSRVSGNTIYF. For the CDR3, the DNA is TGTGCCAGTAGTAGTAGGGTATCTGGAAACACCATATATTTT. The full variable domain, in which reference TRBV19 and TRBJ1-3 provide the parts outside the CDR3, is DGGITQSPKYLFRKEGQNVTLSCEQNLNHDAMYWYRQDPGQGLRLIYYSQIVNDFQKGDIAEGYSVSREKKESFPLTVTSAQKNPTAFYLCASSSRVSGNTIYFGEGSWLTVV.